These 5 T cell receptor beta chains came from one sample sequenced in a study of immune evolution from preneoplasia to lung adenocarcinoma. The assay was immunoSEQ multiplex PCR, and TCRdb's table has in-frame clones only and misses some. The profile covers fewer than 6,000 clones, with around 82% appearing a single time and about a tenth taken by the ten largest. Input material: FFPE normal lung tissue adjacent to the tumor. The receptors derive from a person aged 50-70 years with lung adenocarcinoma.

The chain joins TRBV28 to TRBJ2-6; D perhaps matches TRBD2 (6 bases). This CDR3 has 15 residues. The germline gives CDR1 MDHEN, CDR2 SYDVKM. The V end lost 6 bases, the J end lost 4 bases, and 13 bases lay between the germline ends. The CDR3 loop reads CASSPGGSGANVLTF. Here the CDR3 DNA reads TGTGCCAGCAGCCCCGGGGGATCGGGGGCCAACGTCCTGACTTTC.

This chain's CDR3 is CASSDANTGELFF. The CDR3 nucleotides read TGTGCCAGCAGTGACGCGAACACCGGGGAGCTGTTTTTT. The genes are TRBV6-4 and TRBJ2-2; the D is unclear. The V end lost 2 bases, the J end lost 0 bases, and 1 base lay between the germline ends. Per the germline V gene, CDR1 is MRHNA and CDR2 is SNTAGT. This CDR3 is built from 13 residues.

This chain connects TRBV9 to TRBJ1-4, with D hard to call. Per germline, CDR1 SGDLS and CDR2 YYNGEE. V gave up 0 bases and J gave up 4 bases, with 7 bases separating them. The CDR3 consists of 14 residues. CDR3 region: CASSVGADNEKLFF. CDR3 nucleotides: TGTGCCAGCAGCGTAGGGGCGGATAATGAAAAACTGTTTTTT.

This clone has a handful of counts. The chain uses TRBV11-2 and TRBJ2-7; 7 bases fit TRBD2. The germline V gene has CDR1 SGHAT and CDR2 FQNNGV. CDR3 length: 17 amino acids. J gave up 5 bases and V 2 bases, and 15 bases lay outside the gene matches. The CDR3 region is CASSLPTLAAPLDEQYF. DNA of the CDR3: TGTGCCAGCAGCTTACCAACGCTAGCGGCCCCATTAGACGAGCAGTACTTC.

This chain uses TRBV30 with TRBJ1-1; D remains unclear. Germline V gene data show CDR1 as GTSNPN and CDR2 as SVGIG (reference sequence). This CDR3 is 15 amino acids long. The V and J ends lost 5 bases and 1 base respectively, with 17 bases between them. CDR3 coding DNA: TGTGCCTGGGAAGACACATCGCTACCGAACACTGAAGCTTTCTTT. Protein: CAWEDTSLPNTEAFF.